One sample yielded the 16 T cell receptor beta chains listed below, sequenced in a study of CD8+ T cells in alopecia areata. RNA, once extracted, was reverse transcribed into cDNA for use as the sequencing template. TCRdb's table, derived via immunoSEQ multiplex PCR, lists solely in-frame clones and lacks some. The sample carries roughly 150,000 clones, 55% recorded once. Source material: CD4+ T cells sorted from blood. Source of these receptors: a human donor in good health.

V gene TRBV5-1 combines with J gene TRBJ1-2; 10 positions match TRBD1. Germline CDR1 SGHRS, CDR2 YFSETQ. With 7 bases clipped from V and 1 base from J, the junction kept 1 base outside the gene matches. The CDR3 runs to 13 residues. Written as DNA, the CDR3 is TGCGCCAGCGGGACAGGGGATAACTATGGCTACACCTTC. It yields the protein CASGTGDNYGYTF. The whole variable domain, remainder taken from reference TRBV5-1 and TRBJ1-2, is KAGVTQTPRYLIKTRGQQVTLSCSPISGHRSVSWYQQTPGQGLQFLFEYFSETQRNKGNFPGRFSGRQFSNSRSEMNVSTLELGDSALYLCASGTGDNYGYTFGSGTRLTVV.

The J gene is TRBJ2-3, the V gene TRBV29-1; D might be TRBD1 or TRBD2, each matching 7 bases. Germline V gives CDR1 SQVTM, CDR2 ANQGSEA. This CDR3 region has 13 residues. Trimming cost V 6 bases and J 3 bases, with 13 bases left between them. In nucleotides, the CDR3 is TGCAGCGTCGCCCAGGGGGGGACAGATACGCAGTATTTT. This gives the protein CSVAQGGTDTQYF.

This clone was detected only once. This chain links TRBV4-1 with TRBJ1-2; D remains unclear. Trimming removed 5 bases at V and 3 bases at J, with 28 bases between. The CDR3 runs to 19 residues. In germline, CDR1 is MGHRA, CDR2 YSYEKL. Here the CDR3 reads CASSSRYQNGENSDYGYTF. CDR3 DNA: TGCGCCAGCAGCTCAAGGTATCAGAATGGGGAGAACTCGGACTATGGCTACACCTTC.

This chain links TRBV5-1 with TRBJ1-1; no definite D call. V dropped 1 base and J dropped 2 bases, with 21 bases sitting between them. The V gene's germline CDR1 is SGHRS and CDR2 YFSETQ. This CDR3 comprises 18 residues. CDR3: CASSLKLIRRESNTEAFF. The CDR3 coding sequence is TGCGCCAGCAGCTTGAAGCTCATCCGTCGGGAAAGTAACACTGAAGCTTTCTTT.

This clone was found a few times. This chain joins TRBV29-1 and TRBJ2-5; D unclear. With 3 bases removed from V and 5 bases from J, the gap between germline ends came to 10 bases. The CDR3 covers 12 residues. Germline V gives CDR1 SQVTM, CDR2 ANQGSEA. CDR3 residues: CSVDGSAETQYF. The CDR3, as DNA: TGCAGCGTTGACGGCTCCGCGGAGACCCAGTACTTC.

This clone came up a few times. V gene TRBV30 combines with J gene TRBJ1-1; D gene unclear. The germline V and J ends were trimmed by 1 base and 2 bases, with 14 bases remaining between them. Germline loops: CDR1 GTSNPN, CDR2 SVGIG (reference sequence). The CDR3 runs 15 residues. The CDR3 is CAWSDATWGNTEAFF. For the CDR3, the DNA is TGTGCCTGGAGTGATGCGACGTGGGGAAACACTGAAGCTTTCTTT.

The sample holds a few counts of this clone. The J gene is TRBJ2-5, the V gene TRBV29-1, with 11 positions matching TRBD1. The CDR3 runs to 13 residues. V was clipped by 7 bases and J by 4 bases; unmatched bases: 5. Per germline, CDR1 SQVTM and CDR2 ANQGSEA. The DNA of the CDR3 is TGCAGCGCCCAGGGACAGGGGGGAGAGACCCAGTACTTC. Protein: CSAQGQGGETQYF.

The V gene is TRBV18, the J gene TRBJ2-1, with TRBD2 matching over 9 bases. The CDR3 extends over 12 amino acids. The V segment lost 5 bases and the J segment 10 bases; nucleotides outside the gene matches: 3. Germline V lookup: CDR1 KGHSH, CDR2 LQKENI. The CDR3: CASSRAGGEQFF. CDR3 DNA: TGTGCCAGCTCAAGAGCGGGAGGCGAGCAGTTCTTC.

This sequence joins TRBV25-1 and TRBJ2-5, with TRBD2 matching over 9 bases. The germline V gene has CDR1 MGHDK and CDR2 SYGVNS. The CDR3 sequence is 12 residues long. Trimming removed 6 bases from V and 9 bases from J; junction bases left unmatched: 5. CDR3 in DNA: TGTGCCAGCAGCCAGCGGGAGGTGTCCCAGTACTTC. It is translated as CASSQREVSQYF.

V gene TRBV11-2 combines with J gene TRBJ1-3; no clear D. V lost 5 bases, J lost 0 bases, and 11 bases lay in between. Germline CDR1 reads SGHAT; CDR2 reads FQNNGV. The CDR3 spans 15 residues. In nucleotides, the CDR3 is TGTGCCAGCAGCGGCCGGGTCTTCTCTGGAAACACCATATATTTT. Its protein is CASSGRVFSGNTIYF. Variable domain in full (rest from reference TRBV11-2 and TRBJ1-3): EAGVAQSPRYKIIEKRQSVAFWCNPISGHATLYWYQQILGQGPKLLIQFQNNGVVDDSQLPKDRFSAERLKGVDSTLKIQPAKLEDSAVYLCASSGRVFSGNTIYFGEGSWLTVV.

There are a few counts of this clone. The V gene is TRBV10-3, the J gene TRBJ1-1; no clear D. V was pared by 0 bases and J by 1 base, with 3 bases between. This CDR3 has 13 amino acids. CDR1 and CDR2 from the germline V gene are ENHRY and SYGVKD. The CDR3 protein is CAISESTNTEAFF. In nucleotides, the CDR3 is TGTGCCATCAGTGAGTCGACGAACACTGAAGCTTTCTTT.

The chain is built from TRBV5-6 and TRBJ2-3; D might be TRBD2 (6 bases). This CDR3 is 14 amino acids long. Germline V gives CDR1 SGHDT, CDR2 YYEEEE. V lost 4 bases and J lost 1, with 10 bases in between. Here the CDR3 reads CASSVPGGTDTQYF. The CDR3 DNA reads TGTGCCAGCAGCGTCCCGGGAGGCACAGATACGCAGTATTTT.

This clone was detected a few times. The rearrangement joins TRBV20-1 to TRBJ2-7; D unresolved. The V gene's germline CDR1 is DFQATT and CDR2 SNEGSKA (reference sequence). CDR3 length equals 11 residues. Trimming cost V 0 bases and J 3 bases, with 3 bases left between them. CDR3 region: CSARENYEQYF. The CDR3 region has the DNA TGCAGTGCTAGAGAGAACTACGAGCAGTACTTC.

The chain links TRBV29-1 to TRBJ2-1, with TRBD1 matching 9 bases. V was pared by 5 bases and J by 10 bases, with 12 bases of the junction left unmatched. This CDR3 spans 14 amino acids. Germline loops: CDR1 SQVTM, CDR2 ANQGSEA. CDR3 DNA: TGCAGCGTTTTTCTCGGACAGGGGTTCGGCGAGCAGTTCTTC. Translating it yields CSVFLGQGFGEQFF.

The V and J genes are TRBV6-5 and TRBJ2-4; D not certain. The ends were cut back, 9 bases at V and 0 bases at J, with 9 bases in the middle. This CDR3 spans 13 amino acids. Germline V CDR1 and CDR2: MNHEY, SVGAGI. The CDR3 DNA follows: TGTGCCAGTCTGGATCTAGCCAAAAACATTCAGTACTTC. It yields the protein CASLDLAKNIQYF.

This clone was detected only once. This CDR3 reads CSVSPGGPQETQYF. The CDR3, as DNA: TGCAGCGTTAGCCCAGGAGGCCCCCAAGAGACCCAGTACTTC. The rearrangement joins TRBV29-1 to TRBJ2-5, with D perhaps matching TRBD2 (5 bases). CDR1 is SQVTM, CDR2 ANQGSEA, per germline. The length of the CDR3 is 14 residues. The V end lost 5 bases, the J end lost 1 base, and 14 bases lay between the germline ends.